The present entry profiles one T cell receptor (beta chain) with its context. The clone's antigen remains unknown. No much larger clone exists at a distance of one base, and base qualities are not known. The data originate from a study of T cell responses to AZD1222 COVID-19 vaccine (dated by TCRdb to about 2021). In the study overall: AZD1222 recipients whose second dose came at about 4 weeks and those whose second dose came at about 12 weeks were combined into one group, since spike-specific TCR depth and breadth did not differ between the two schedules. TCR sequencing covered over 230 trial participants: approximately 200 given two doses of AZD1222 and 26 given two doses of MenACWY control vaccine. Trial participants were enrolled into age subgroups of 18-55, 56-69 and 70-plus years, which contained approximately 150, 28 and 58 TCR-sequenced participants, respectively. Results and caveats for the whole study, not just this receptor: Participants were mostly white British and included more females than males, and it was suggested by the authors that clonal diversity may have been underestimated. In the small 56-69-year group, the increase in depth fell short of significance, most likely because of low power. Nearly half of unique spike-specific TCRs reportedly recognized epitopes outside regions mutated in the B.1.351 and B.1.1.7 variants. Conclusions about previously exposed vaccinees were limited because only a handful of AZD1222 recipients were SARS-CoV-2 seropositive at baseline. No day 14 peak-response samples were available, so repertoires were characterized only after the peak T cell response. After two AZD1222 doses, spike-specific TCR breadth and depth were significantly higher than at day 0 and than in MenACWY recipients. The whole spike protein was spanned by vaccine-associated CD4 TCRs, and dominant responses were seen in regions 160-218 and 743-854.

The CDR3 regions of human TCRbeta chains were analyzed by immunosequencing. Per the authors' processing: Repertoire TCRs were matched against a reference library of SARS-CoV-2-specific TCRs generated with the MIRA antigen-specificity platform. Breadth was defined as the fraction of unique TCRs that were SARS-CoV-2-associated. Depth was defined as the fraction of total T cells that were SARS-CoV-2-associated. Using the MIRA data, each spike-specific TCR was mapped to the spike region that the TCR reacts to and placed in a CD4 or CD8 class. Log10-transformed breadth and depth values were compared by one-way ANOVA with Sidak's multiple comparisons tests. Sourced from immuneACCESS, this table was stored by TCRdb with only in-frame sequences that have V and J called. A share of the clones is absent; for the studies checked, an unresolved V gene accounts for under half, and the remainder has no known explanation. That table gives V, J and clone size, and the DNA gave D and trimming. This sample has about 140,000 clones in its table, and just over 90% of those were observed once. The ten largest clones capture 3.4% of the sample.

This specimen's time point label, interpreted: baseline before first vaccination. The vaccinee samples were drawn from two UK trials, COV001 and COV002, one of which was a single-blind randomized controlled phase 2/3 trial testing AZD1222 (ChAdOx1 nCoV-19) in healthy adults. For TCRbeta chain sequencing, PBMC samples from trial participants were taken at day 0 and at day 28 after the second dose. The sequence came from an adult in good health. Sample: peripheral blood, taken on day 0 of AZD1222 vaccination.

The CDR3 protein is CASSPWTGSGEQFF. The DNA sequence reads TGTGCCAGCAGCCCCTGGACAGGGTCGGGTGAGCAGTTCTTC. The rearrangement combines TRBV7-2 with TRBJ2-7; TRBD1 aligns with 8 central bases. The J call could be wrong; TRBJ2-1 is a better fit for the DNA end. CDR3 length: 14 amino acids, cysteine to phenylalanine. Of all the DNA, just the CDR3 is kept, 42 bases in frame from base 1. The germline V gene encodes CDR1 SGHTA and CDR2 FQGNSA.